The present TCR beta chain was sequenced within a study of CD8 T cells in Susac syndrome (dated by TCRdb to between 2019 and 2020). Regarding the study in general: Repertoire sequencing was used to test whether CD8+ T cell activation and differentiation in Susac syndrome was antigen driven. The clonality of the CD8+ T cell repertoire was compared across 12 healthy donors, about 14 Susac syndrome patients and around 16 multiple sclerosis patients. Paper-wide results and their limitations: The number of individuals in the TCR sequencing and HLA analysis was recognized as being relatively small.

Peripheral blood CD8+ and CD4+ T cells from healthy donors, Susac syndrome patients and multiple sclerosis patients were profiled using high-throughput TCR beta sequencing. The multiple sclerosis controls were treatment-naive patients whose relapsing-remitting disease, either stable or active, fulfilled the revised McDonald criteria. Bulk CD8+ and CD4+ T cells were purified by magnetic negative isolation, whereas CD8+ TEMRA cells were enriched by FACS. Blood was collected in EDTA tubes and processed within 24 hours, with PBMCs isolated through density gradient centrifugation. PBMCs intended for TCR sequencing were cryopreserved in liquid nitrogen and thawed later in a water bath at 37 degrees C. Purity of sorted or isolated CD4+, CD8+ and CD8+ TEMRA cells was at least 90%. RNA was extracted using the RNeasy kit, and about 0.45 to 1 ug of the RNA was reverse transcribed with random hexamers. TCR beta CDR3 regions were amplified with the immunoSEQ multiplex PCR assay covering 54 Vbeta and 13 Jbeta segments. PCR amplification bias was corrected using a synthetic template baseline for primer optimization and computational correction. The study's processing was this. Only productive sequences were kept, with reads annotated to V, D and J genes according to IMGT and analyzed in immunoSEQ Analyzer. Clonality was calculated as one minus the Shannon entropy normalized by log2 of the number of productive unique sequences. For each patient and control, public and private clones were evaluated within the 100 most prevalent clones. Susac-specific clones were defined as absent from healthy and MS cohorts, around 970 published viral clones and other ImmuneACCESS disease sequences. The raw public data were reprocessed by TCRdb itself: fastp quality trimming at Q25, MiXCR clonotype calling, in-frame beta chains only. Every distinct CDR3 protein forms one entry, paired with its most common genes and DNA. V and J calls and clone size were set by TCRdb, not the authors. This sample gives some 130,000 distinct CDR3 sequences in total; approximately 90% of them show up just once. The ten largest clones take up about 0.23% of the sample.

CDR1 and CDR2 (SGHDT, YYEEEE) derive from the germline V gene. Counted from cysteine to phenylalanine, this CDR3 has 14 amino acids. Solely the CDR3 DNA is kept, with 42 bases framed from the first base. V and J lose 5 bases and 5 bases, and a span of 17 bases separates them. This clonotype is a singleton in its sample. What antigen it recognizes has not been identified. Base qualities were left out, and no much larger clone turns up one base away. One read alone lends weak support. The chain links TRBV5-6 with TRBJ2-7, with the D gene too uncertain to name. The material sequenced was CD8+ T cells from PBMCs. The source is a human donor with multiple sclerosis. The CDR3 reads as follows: CASSTDGSWHEQYF. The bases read TGTGCCAGCAGTACAGATGGCAGTTGGCACGAGCAGTACTTC.